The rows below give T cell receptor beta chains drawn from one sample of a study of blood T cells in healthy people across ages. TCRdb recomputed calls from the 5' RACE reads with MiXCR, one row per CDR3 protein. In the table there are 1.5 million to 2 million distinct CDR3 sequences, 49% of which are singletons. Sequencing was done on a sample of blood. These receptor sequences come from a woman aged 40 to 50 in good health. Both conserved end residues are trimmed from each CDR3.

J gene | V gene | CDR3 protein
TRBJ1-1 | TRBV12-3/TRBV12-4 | ASRVDYRFTNTEAF
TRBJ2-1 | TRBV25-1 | ASSGIDRGNEQF
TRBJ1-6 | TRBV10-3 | AISESAGGLSSYNSPLH
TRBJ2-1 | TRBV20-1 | SARRGRRPEQF
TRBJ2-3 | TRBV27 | ASSLWTTSDTQY
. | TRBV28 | ASSFGTGRNCEQY
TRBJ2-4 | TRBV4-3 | ASSSQGGNIQY
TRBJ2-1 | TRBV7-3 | ASSAQGLAGVDYNKQF
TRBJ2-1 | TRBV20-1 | SARAPGEQF
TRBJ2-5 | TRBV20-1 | SALGPRTSGGSPWETQY
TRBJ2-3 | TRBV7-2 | ASSLQTSGGTDTQY
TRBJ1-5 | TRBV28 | ASSSHPGTDQPQH
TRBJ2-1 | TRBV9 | ASSEGGASYNEQF
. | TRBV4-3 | ASSQDQAGGPETQF
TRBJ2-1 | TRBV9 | ASSLGGTFNEQF
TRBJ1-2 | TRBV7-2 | ASSPRLGRRGYT
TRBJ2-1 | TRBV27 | ASSDGQAVGDEQF
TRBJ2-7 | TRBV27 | ASRGISEQY
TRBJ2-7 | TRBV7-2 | ASSVDWQYEQY
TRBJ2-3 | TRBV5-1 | ASSLESSTDTQY
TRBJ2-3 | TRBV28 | ASSGAGATQY
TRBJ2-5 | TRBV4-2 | ASSQGSSVGETQY
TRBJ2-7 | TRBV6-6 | ASGRTGSTYEQY
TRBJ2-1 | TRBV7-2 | ASSPGLGLYNEQF
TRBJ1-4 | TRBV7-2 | ASNLGTGNEKLF
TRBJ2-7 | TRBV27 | ASTQGYEQY
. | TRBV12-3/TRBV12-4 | ASQYLNEQY
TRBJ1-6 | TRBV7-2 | ASSSREGGSYNSPLH
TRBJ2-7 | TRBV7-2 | ASSLGGATRGDVQY